This T cell receptor beta chain was recovered during a study of blood T cell repertoires in COVID-19. CDR3 length: 10 residues. Germline V gene data show CDR1 as DFQATT and CDR2 as SNEGSKA (reference sequence). Trimming stripped 3 bases from V and 6 bases from J, with 3 bases between. Sequencing used immunoSEQ multiplex PCR; TCRdb keeps in-frame clones, though not all of them. In the table there are about 150,000 clones, more than 80% of which are singletons. This TCR came from a woman aged 60-75 years with active COVID-19. The sequencing input was peripheral blood. V gene TRBV20-1 combines with J gene TRBJ1-5; D gene uncertain. The CDR3 DNA reads TGCAGTGCTAGGAGTCAGCCCCAGCATTTT. Translated, it gives CSARSQPQHF.